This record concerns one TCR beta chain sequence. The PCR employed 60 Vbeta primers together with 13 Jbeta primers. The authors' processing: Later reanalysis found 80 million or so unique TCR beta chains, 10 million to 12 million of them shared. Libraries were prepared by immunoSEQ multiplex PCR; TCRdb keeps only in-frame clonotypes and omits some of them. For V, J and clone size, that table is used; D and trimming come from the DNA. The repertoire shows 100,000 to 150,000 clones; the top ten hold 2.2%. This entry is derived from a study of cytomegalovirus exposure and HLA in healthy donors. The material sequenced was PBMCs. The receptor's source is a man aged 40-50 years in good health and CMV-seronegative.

The CDR3 sequence: CASTQTGETQNIQYF. The CDR3 nucleotides are TGTGCCAGCACCCAAACCGGGGAAACGCAAAACATTCAGTACTTC. The chain employs TRBV27 and TRBJ2-4; a possible D gene is TRBD2 (5 bases). The CDR3 covers 15 residues. The ends were cut back, 7 bases at V and 5 bases at J, with 18 bases in the middle. Germline lookup yields CDR1 MNHEY and CDR2 SMNVEV (reference sequence).